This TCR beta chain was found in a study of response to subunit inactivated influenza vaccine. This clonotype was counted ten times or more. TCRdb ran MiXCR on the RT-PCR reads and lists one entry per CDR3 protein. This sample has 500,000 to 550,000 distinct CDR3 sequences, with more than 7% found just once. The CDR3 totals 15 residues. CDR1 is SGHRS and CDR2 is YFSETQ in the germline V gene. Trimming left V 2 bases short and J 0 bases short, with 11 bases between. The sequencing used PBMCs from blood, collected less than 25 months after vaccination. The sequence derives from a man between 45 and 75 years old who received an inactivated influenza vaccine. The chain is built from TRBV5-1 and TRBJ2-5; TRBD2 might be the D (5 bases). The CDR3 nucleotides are TGCGCCAGCAGCTTAACGGGAACAAACCAAGAGACCCAGTACTTC. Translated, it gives CASSLTGTNQETQYF.